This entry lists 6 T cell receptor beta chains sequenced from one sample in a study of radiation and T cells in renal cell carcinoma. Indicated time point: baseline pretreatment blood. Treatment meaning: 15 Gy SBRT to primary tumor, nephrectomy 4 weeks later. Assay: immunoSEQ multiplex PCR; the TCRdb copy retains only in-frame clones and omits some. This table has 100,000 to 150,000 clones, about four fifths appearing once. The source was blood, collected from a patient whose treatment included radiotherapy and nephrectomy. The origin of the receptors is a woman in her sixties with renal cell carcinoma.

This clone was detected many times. The CDR3, as DNA: TGCGCCAGCAGCCCTGAGGGGGGGGCGTTGGGACAGCCCCAGCATTTT. It encodes CASSPEGGALGQPQHF. The rearrangement joins TRBV5-1 to TRBJ1-5; tentatively, D is TRBD1 (6 bases). CDR1 SGHRS and CDR2 YFSETQ come from the germline V gene. CDR3 size: 16 residues. V lost 4 bases and J lost 7, with 21 bases in between. Based on the CDR3 plus reference TRBV5-1 and TRBJ1-5, the full variable domain is KAGVTQTPRYLIKTRGQQVTLSCSPISGHRSVSWYQQTPGQGLQFLFEYFSETQRNKGNFPGRFSGRQFSNSRSEMNVSTLELGDSALYLCASSPEGGALGQPQHFGDGTRLSIL.

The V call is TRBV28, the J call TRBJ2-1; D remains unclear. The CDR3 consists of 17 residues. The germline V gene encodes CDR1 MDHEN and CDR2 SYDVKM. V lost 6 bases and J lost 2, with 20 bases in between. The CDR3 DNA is TGTGCCAGCAGATCCTCGATAGATGCAGCCACCTACAATGAGCAGTTCTTC. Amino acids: CASRSSIDAATYNEQFF.

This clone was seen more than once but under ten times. The CDR3 loop is CAWSVARTEAFF. Here the CDR3 DNA reads TGTGCCTGGAGTGTAGCTCGGACAGAAGCTTTCTTT. J is TRBJ1-1 and V is TRBV30, with D possibly TRBD1 on 5 matching bases. The CDR3 consists of 12 residues. From germline, CDR1 is GTSNPN and CDR2 SVGIG (reference sequence). V shed 0 bases and J shed 8 bases, with 10 bases lying between them.

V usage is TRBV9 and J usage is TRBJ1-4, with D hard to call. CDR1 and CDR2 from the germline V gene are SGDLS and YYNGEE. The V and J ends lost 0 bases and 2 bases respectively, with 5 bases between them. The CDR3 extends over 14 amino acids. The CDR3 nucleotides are TGTGCCAGCAGCGTAGGGGTTACTAATGAAAAACTGTTTTTT. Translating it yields CASSVGVTNEKLFF.

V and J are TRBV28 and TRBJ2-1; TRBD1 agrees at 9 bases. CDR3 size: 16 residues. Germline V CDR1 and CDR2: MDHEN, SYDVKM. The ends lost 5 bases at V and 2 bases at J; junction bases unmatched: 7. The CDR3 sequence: CASSEETGGTYNEQFF. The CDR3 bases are TGTGCCAGCAGTGAAGAGACAGGGGGAACCTACAATGAGCAGTTCTTC.

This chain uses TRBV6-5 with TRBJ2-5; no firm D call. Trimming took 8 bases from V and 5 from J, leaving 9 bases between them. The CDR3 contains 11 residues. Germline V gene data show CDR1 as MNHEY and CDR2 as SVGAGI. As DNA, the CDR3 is TGTGCCAGCGCTAAGCCGGAGACCCAGTACTTC. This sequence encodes CASAKPETQYF.